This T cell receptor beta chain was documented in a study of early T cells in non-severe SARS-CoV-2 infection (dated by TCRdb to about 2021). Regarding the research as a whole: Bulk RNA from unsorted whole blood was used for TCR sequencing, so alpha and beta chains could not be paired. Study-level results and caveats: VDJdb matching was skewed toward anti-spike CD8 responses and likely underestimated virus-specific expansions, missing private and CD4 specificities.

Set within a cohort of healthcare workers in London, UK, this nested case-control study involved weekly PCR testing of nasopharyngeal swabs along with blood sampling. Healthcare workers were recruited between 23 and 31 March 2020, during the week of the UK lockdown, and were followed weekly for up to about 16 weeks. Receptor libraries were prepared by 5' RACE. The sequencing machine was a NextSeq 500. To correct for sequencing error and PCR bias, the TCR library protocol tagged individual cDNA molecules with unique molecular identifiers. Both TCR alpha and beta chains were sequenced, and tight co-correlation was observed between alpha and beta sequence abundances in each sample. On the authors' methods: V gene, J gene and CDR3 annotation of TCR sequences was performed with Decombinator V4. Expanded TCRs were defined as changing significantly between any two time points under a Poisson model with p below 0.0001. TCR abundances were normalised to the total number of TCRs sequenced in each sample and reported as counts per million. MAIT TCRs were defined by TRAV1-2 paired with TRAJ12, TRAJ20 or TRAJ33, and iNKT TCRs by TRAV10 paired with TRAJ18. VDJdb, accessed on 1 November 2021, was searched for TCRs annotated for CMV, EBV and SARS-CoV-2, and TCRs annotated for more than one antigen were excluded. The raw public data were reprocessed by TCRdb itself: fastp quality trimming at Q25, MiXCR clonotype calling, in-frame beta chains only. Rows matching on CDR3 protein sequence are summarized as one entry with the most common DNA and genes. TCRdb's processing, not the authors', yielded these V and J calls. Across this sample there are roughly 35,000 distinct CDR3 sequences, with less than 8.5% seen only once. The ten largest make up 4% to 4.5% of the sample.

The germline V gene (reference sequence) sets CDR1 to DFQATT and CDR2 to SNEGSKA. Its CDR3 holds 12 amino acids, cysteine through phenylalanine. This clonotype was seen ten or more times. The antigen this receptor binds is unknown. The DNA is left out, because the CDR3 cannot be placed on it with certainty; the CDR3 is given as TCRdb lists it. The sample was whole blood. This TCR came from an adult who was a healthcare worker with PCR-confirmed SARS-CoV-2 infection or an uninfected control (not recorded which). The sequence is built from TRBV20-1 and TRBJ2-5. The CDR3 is CCTSRVQETQYF.